This is a list of T cell receptor beta chains from one sample in a study of regulatory T cells in long-lasting Graves disease. TCRdb reanalysed the multiplex PCR reads using MiXCR and keeps one entry per CDR3 protein. The sample lists some 490,000 distinct CDR3 sequences; around 11% were seen once. The data also belong to a second study, concerning T cells in Graves' hyperthyroidism and ophthalmopathy.

The sequencing used peripheral blood mononuclear cells (PBMCs), collected at new diagnosis, from a patient treated with antithyroid drugs. The source is a woman in her 30s with Graves disease. Both conserved end residues are part of each CDR3. The D gene is left open where the match is weak. A clone size is listed for some rows: how often the clone was seen (once, few, many), or a class if it is expanded.

cdr3_aa cdr3_nt j_call d_call clone_size v_call
CTTSSSGSGNTIYF TGTACCACCAGCAGCTCAGGCTCTGGAAACACCATATATTTT TRBJ1-3 - - TRBV15
CSGVGPKGLVGAFF TGCAGCGGAGTCGGTCCAAAGGGGCTCGTCGGAGCTTTCTTT TRBJ1-1 - few TRBV29-1
CASSLVGELETQYF TGCGCCAGCAGCTTGGTAGGGGAGTTGGAGACCCAGTACTTC TRBJ2-5 - - TRBV5-1
CASSPLGTTYNEQFF TGTGCCAGCAGTCCTCTCGGGACTACCTACAATGAGCAGTTCTTC TRBJ2-1 TRBD2 few TRBV6-2/TRBV6-3
CARTSIQDRSTDTQYF TGTGCCAGAACTTCAATACAGGACCGGAGCACAGATACGCAGTATTTT TRBJ2-3 - many TRBV2
CASSLEGDGYGYTF TGTGCCAGCAGTCTGGAAGGGGATGGCTATGGCTACACCTTC TRBJ1-2 - few TRBV6-4
CAIGTSGLGTKLFF TGTGCCATCGGGACTAGCGGGCTGGGGACGAAGCTGTTTTTT TRBJ2-2 TRBD2 many TRBV10-3
CSASSPGQGGYGYTF TGCAGCGCATCCAGCCCCGGACAGGGGGGCTATGGCTACACCTTC TRBJ1-2 TRBD1 - TRBV29-1
CASSLFGGSSYNEQFF TGTGCCAGCAGTTTATTTGGGGGGAGCTCCTACAATGAGCAGTTCTTC TRBJ2-1 - many TRBV27
CASSKGLAGQETQYF TGTGCCAGCAGTAAGGGACTAGCGGGACAAGAGACCCAGTACTTC TRBJ2-5 TRBD2 - TRBV2
CASSSGLASETQYF TGTGCCAGCAGCTCGGGACTAGCATCGGAGACCCAGTACTTC TRBJ2-5 TRBD2 - TRBV7-8
CSAGPGDGNYGYTF TGCAGTGCTGGCCCAGGGGATGGGAACTATGGCTACACCTTC TRBJ1-2 - many TRBV20-1
CASSVGQISTDTQYF TGTGCCAGCAGCGTAGGACAGATTAGCACAGATACGCAGTATTTT TRBJ2-3 - - TRBV9
CASSGSSQGNIQYF TGTGCCAGCAGCGGGTCTTCACAGGGAAACATTCAGTACTTC TRBJ2-4 - many TRBV2
CASSPLQGEDEQYF TGTGCCAGCTCACCACTACAGGGGGAAGACGAGCAGTACTTC TRBJ2-7 TRBD1 - TRBV18
CASSYDRRITDTQYF TGTGCCAGCAGTTACGATCGCCGGATCACAGATACGCAGTATTTT TRBJ2-3 - - TRBV6-2/TRBV6-3
CASSLLKAGVGGEQFF TGTGCCAGCAGCTTGCTAAAAGCGGGAGTGGGCGGTGAGCAGTTCTTC TRBJ2-1 TRBD2 few TRBV11-2
CASSQDWGNGYTF TGCGCCAGCAGCCAAGATTGGGGAAATGGCTACACCTTC TRBJ1-2 - few TRBV4-1
CASRYNTVANVLTF TGTGCCAGCCGCTACAATACGGTGGCCAACGTCCTGACTTTC TRBJ2-6 - many TRBV28
CASSPSGQAYNEQFF TGCGCCAGTAGTCCATCGGGACAGGCATACAATGAGCAGTTCTTC TRBJ2-1 TRBD1 few TRBV5-1